One sample yielded the 15 T cell receptor beta chains listed below, sequenced in a study of spatial heterogeneity in lung cancer. Study results and limitations: Within tumors, counts of expanded alpha and beta TCRs tracked tumor mutation counts.

Which antigens these TCRs recognize remains unknown. TCRdb called the 5' RACE reads again in MiXCR, with one record for every CDR3 protein. The sample gives 2,500 to 3,500 distinct CDR3 sequences, more than 15% of which show up once; about 15% is in the top ten. Time point described: sample taken at primary tumor resection. Sequenced here: lung tumor tissue, sampled at surgery. The source is a male donor with early-stage non-small cell lung cancer.

This clonotype appeared a single time. Since it is a stray read in a library aimed at alpha chains, this beta chain has a size that is not meaningful. This chain joins TRBV19 and TRBJ2-1, with D perhaps matching TRBD1 or TRBD2 (5 bases each). V was trimmed by 4 bases and J by 7 bases, leaving 20 bases between them. The germline CDR1 and CDR2 sequences are LNHDA and SQIVND (reference sequence). The CDR3 has 16 residues. The CDR3 nucleotides read TGTGCCAGTAGTACGTGGGCCGGGACGCGAGGGAATGAGCAGTTCTTC. It translates to CASSTWAGTRGNEQFF.

Turning to this clonotype: This beta chain turned up in a library designed for alpha chains; as an off-target read, its abundance says little. The chain joins TRBV7-8 to TRBJ1-2, with D unclear. CDR1 and CDR2 (germline): SGHVS, FQNEAQ. The V end lost 0 bases, the J end lost 4 bases, and 6 bases lay between the germline ends. This CDR3 is built from 13 residues. The CDR3 sequence: CASSLASLYGYTF. CDR3 DNA: TGTGCCAGCAGCTTAGCATCCCTCTATGGCTACACCTTC.

Comments on this clonotype: This beta chain is a stray read from a library made for alpha chains; its abundance is not meaningful. The CDR3 reads CASSTGGTTNEKLFF. The DNA for the CDR3 is TGTGCCAGTTCTACAGGGGGAACAACTAATGAAAAACTGTTTTTT. The chain joins TRBV9 to TRBJ1-4; 8 bases match TRBD1. The junction had 6 bases not matched to a gene; V was cut back by 8 bases and J by 0 bases. The germline CDR1 and CDR2 sequences are SGDLS and YYNGEE. The length of the CDR3 is 15 residues.

Within the sample, this clonotype is medium-sized. The library was built for alpha chains, so this beta chain is an off-target read and its size means little. The chain is built from TRBV29-1 and TRBJ1-1, with D possibly being TRBD1 (6 bases). Germline V CDR1 and CDR2: SQVTM, ANQGSEA. This CDR3 is 15 amino acids long. Between the trimmed V and J ends, which lost 3 bases and 2 bases, there was a span of 16 bases. The CDR3 reads CSVDPAWTDNTEAFF. In nucleotides, the CDR3 is TGCAGCGTTGATCCTGCCTGGACAGATAACACTGAAGCTTTCTTT.

Concerning this clonotype itself: Because this beta chain is a stray read in a library intended to capture alpha chains, its abundance should not be given much weight. J is TRBJ2-7 and V is TRBV20-1; 9 bases fit TRBD1. Per the germline V gene, CDR1 is DFQATT and CDR2 is SNEGSKA (reference sequence). After removal of 2 bases from V and 0 bases from J, the junction contained 5 bases not matched to a gene. The length of the CDR3 is 15 residues. In DNA, the CDR3 is TGCAGTGCTAGACCCCTACAGGGGGCCTCCTACGAGCAGTACTTC. Translated, it gives CSARPLQGASYEQYF.

By share, this clonotype counts as medium-sized. This beta chain lies outside the target of a library built for alpha chains; its clone size means little. The CDR3 DNA reads as TGCGCCAGCAGCTTGAAGGGGACCGGGGAGCTGTTTTTT. This translates into CASSLKGTGELFF. J is TRBJ2-2 and V is TRBV5-1, with D possibly matching TRBD1 (5 bases). This CDR3 contains 13 residues. V lost 1 base to trimming and J lost 5 bases, with 6 bases between them. CDR1 and CDR2 from the germline V gene are SGHRS and YFSETQ. Supplemented by reference TRBV5-1 and TRBJ2-2, the full variable domain reads KAGVTQTPRYLIKTRGQQVTLSCSPISGHRSVSWYQQTPGQGLQFLFEYFSETQRNKGNFPGRFSGRQFSNSRSEMNVSTLELGDSALYLCASSLKGTGELFFGEGSRLTVL.

In this sample, this clonotype is large. Because this beta chain is a stray read in a library intended to capture alpha chains, its abundance should not be given much weight. V is TRBV9 and J is TRBJ2-1; 8 bases align to TRBD2. CDR3 size: 15 residues. Per the germline V gene, CDR1 is SGDLS and CDR2 is YYNGEE. V shed 1 base and J 6 bases; nucleotides not matched to a gene: 6. CDR3 in DNA: TGTGCCAGCAGCGTAACCGGGGGGGCCTTCAATGAGCAGTTCTTC. It yields the protein CASSVTGGAFNEQFF.

This clonotype was counted many times. With the library built for alpha chains, this beta chain is off target and its frequency is not meaningful. Written as DNA, the CDR3 is TGTGCCAGCAGTTATGAGGGGCGCACAGATACGCAGTATTTT. It translates to CASSYEGRTDTQYF. The chain has TRBV6-2 or TRBV6-3 and TRBJ2-3; D possibly uses TRBD1 or TRBD2 (5 bases each). The V gene's germline CDR1 is MNHEY and CDR2 SVGEGT. V shed 3 bases and J shed 1 base, with 8 bases lying between them. The CDR3 loop spans 14 amino acids.

In regard to this clonotype: At one end the junction does not follow the germline gene, possibly because of a read error. With the library built for alpha chains, this beta chain is off target and its frequency is not meaningful. This chain uses TRBV28 with TRBJ1-2; 7 nucleotides line up with TRBD1. Germline V gene data show CDR1 as MDHEN and CDR2 as SYDVKM. This CDR3 has 14 amino acids. The CDR3 nucleotides read TGCGCCAGCAAAGACAGGGCTACTAACTATGGCTACACCTTC. It yields the protein CASKDRATNYGYTF.

Comments on this clonotype: The library was designed around alpha chains, so this beta chain is a stray read whose abundance carries little weight. The chain carries TRBV2 and TRBJ2-5; 10 bases map to TRBD1. This CDR3 is built from 15 residues. Germline V lookup: CDR1 SNHLY, CDR2 FYNNEI. Germline trimming cut 3 bases from V and 1 base from J; bases unmatched to any gene: 2. CDR3 region: CASSDWDRGQETQYF. DNA for the CDR3: TGTGCCAGCAGTGACTGGGACAGGGGCCAAGAGACCCAGTACTTC.

By share of the sample, this clonotype is medium-sized (0.01 to 0.1%). In a library made to pick up alpha chains, this beta chain is a stray read with a size that means little. This chain joins TRBV29-1 and TRBJ1-2, with 7 bases that match TRBD1. CDR3 length: 12 amino acids. CDR1 SQVTM and CDR2 ANQGSEA come from the germline V gene. V gave up 5 bases and J gave up 2 bases; unmatched junction bases: 2. The CDR3, as DNA: TGCAGCGTTCTGACAGGGAACTATGGCTACACCTTC. Protein: CSVLTGNYGYTF. The full variable domain, its missing parts supplied by reference TRBV29-1 and TRBJ1-2, is SAVISQKPSRDICQRGTSLTIQCQVDSQVTMMFWYRQQPGQSLTLIATANQGSEATYESGFVIDKFPISRPNLTFSTLTVSNMSPEDSSIYLCSVLTGNYGYTFGSGTRLTVV.

A note on this clonotype: This beta chain is an unintended read in a library built for alpha chains; its size means little. This rearrangement joins TRBV29-1 to TRBJ2-2, with D perhaps matching TRBD2 (5 bases). CDR1 and CDR2 (germline): SQVTM, ANQGSEA. The ends were cut back, 4 bases at V and 0 bases at J, with 6 bases in the middle. The CDR3 extends over 13 amino acids. CDR3 region: CSVAGTNTGELFF. CDR3 bases: TGCAGCGTTGCGGGAACGAACACCGGGGAGCTGTTTTTT.

This clonotype occurred many times. Because the library targeted alpha chains, this beta chain is an off-target read whose size means little. The chain uses TRBV3-1 and TRBJ2-3; D is uncertain. Per germline, CDR1 LGHDT and CDR2 YNNKEL (reference sequence). V lost 0 bases and J 7 bases, leaving 8 bases between the germline ends. The CDR3 extends over 13 amino acids. This CDR3 reads CASSQESAYTQYF. For the CDR3, the DNA is TGTGCCAGCAGCCAAGAATCAGCATATACGCAGTATTTT.

This clonotype is deemed medium-sized. Because the library targeted alpha chains, this beta chain is an off-target read whose size means little. This chain uses TRBV28 with TRBJ1-6; 8 positions agree with TRBD1. V shed 6 bases and J 10 bases; nucleotides not matched to a gene: 11. The CDR3 is made up of 15 amino acids. Germline lookup yields CDR1 MDHEN and CDR2 SYDVKM. The chain's CDR3 is CASRRTGPTGSPLHF. The DNA for the CDR3 is TGTGCCAGCAGAAGGACAGGGCCGACTGGGTCACCCCTCCACTTT.

This clonotype counts as medium-sized. This beta chain is a stray read from a library made for alpha chains; its abundance is not meaningful. The chain recombines TRBV7-9 with TRBJ2-7; TRBD1 matches at 8 bases. V gave up 5 bases and J gave up 6 bases; unmatched junction bases: 9. CDR3 length: 14 residues. The germline CDR1 and CDR2 sequences are SEHNR and FQNEAQ (reference sequence). CDR3: CASSAQTGESEQYF. CDR3 DNA: TGTGCCAGCAGCGCCCAGACAGGGGAAAGCGAGCAGTACTTC.